This T cell receptor (beta chain) was sequenced for a study of cytomegalovirus exposure and HLA in healthy donors. This CDR3 contains 15 residues. Germline CDR1 is MRHNA and CDR2 is SNTAGT. The PCR contained 60 Vbeta and 13 Jbeta primers. Profiled with immunoSEQ multiplex PCR; TCRdb holds only in-frame clones, not every one. The sample consists of about 120,000 clones, roughly four fifths of them appearing once. This clone was detected once. Sequence at one end of the junction differs from germline and may be a read error. Other nucleotide sequences in the sample specify the same CDR3. The clonotype comes from a woman between 40 and 50 years old in good health and CMV-seropositive. The rearrangement joins TRBV6-4 to TRBJ2-7, with 8 bases fitting TRBD2. Sample: PBMCs. CDR3 nucleotides: TGTGCCAGCAGTGATCAAGCGGGAGCGTCCTACGAGCAGTACTTT. This sequence encodes CASSDQAGASYEQYF.